The rows below give T cell receptor beta chains drawn from one sample of a study of blood T cell repertoires in COVID-19. Sequencing was performed with immunoSEQ multiplex PCR; in TCRdb, only in-frame clones are kept and a portion is missing. The sample has 90,000 or so clones, 91% seen once; the top ten hold more than 1.5%. Sequences were obtained from peripheral blood. All receptors come from a human donor with active COVID-19. The donor label of this sample is uncertain. Both conserved end residues are trimmed from each CDR3.

len	v_gene	j_gene	CDR3aa
11	TRBV7-2	TRBJ2-1	ASSLGLAHEQF
11	TRBV6-5	TRBJ2-3	ASGSGLTDTQY
12	TRBV4-1	TRBJ2-7	ASSHFVQGYEQY
12	TRBV4-1	TRBJ1-1	ASSQGQGESEAF
12	TRBV5-1	TRBJ1-3	ASSPTGDGNTIY
12	TRBV3-1/TRBV3-2	TRBJ1-1	ASSLGTGGTEAF
11	TRBV20-1	TRBJ2-7	SAGASGYYEQY
16	TRBV9	TRBJ2-5	ASSVQNAGTSGEETQY
13	TRBV11-1	TRBJ2-1	ASSSYSGGDNEQF
13	TRBV28	TRBJ2-7	ASGDRQTGPYEQY
11	TRBV29-1	TRBJ2-1	SVEMVRGGEQF
13	TRBV18	TRBJ2-7	ASSTLGDGNYEQY
14	TRBV5-4	TRBJ2-2	ASSLAPAGGPGELF
12	TRBV5-5	TRBJ2-1	ASSLADYTYEQF
12	TRBV11-3	TRBJ2-5	ASSPDTDQETQY
14	TRBV5-4	TRBJ2-1	ASSLAGGNPRHEQF
13	TRBV11-2	TRBJ2-7	ASSLGTAFSYEQY
15	TRBV4-1	TRBJ2-3	ASSPWGTSGSTDTQY
10	TRBV6-2/TRBV6-3	TRBJ2-5	ASSASSETQY
12	TRBV5-4	TRBJ2-7	ASSAGTARYEQY
12	TRBV7-8	TRBJ2-7	ASSSPEQGYEQY
13	TRBV14	TRBJ1-5	ASSPGQGANQPQH
12	TRBV25-1	TRBJ2-7	ASQPGLESYEQY
11	TRBV6-1	TRBJ1-4	ASSEDRDEKLF
11	TRBV2	TRBJ2-5	ASSVGARETQY
15	TRBV4-2	TRBJ2-3	ASSQQGGLASTDTQY
12	TRBV18	TRBJ2-2	ASSPPSLTGELF
13	TRBV28	TRBJ2-5	ASSYLGTSGETQY
16	TRBV3-1/TRBV3-2	TRBJ2-3	ASSPTATGFLGADTQY
12	TRBV7-9	TRBJ1-1	ASSLDRMNTEAF
12	TRBV7-9	TRBJ2-1	ASSLAFGLNEQF
13	TRBV2	TRBJ2-1	ASSEAQAGGPKQF
13	TRBV7-8	TRBJ1-5	ASSSRGTGNQPQH
14	TRBV5-4	TRBJ2-1	ASSPWTSAPYNEQF
13	TRBV7-2	TRBJ2-7	ASSPDSGGALEQY
14	TRBV6-1	TRBJ2-5	ASSEQPRQGGETQY
12	TRBV19	TRBJ1-5	ASSIRGGDQPQH
13	TRBV6-1	TRBJ2-7	ASSERGQEIYEQY
11	TRBV29-1	TRBJ1-5	SSANSRNQPQH
11	TRBV11-2	TRBJ1-4	ASRSQGREKLF
15	TRBV25-1	TRBJ2-3	ASSDGLAGASTDTQY
12	TRBV6-4	TRBJ1-3	HHSDGYSGNTIY
15	TRBV25-1	TRBJ2-2	ASSPTTGSIGTGELF
11	TRBV6-5	TRBJ1-6	ACRTGGGSPLH
15	TRBV28	TRBJ2-3	ASSFISLGASTDTQY
13	TRBV6-5	TRBJ1-5	ASSYSQGTHQPQH
13	TRBV6-5	TRBJ2-7	ASSLRTGGNYEQY
14	TRBV5-1	TRBJ1-1	ASSLSGGGVHTEAF
11	TRBV2	TRBJ1-1	ASSRQMNTEAF
18	TRBV27	TRBJ2-1	ASSSPGLAGFLSSYNEQF